This passage covers 23 T cell receptor beta chains from one sample sequenced in a study of blood T cell repertoires in COVID-19. Produced via immunoSEQ multiplex PCR; TCRdb's table is partial and in-frame only. The sample holds approximately 98,000 clones, 82% seen once. Sequenced input: peripheral blood. The receptors here all came from an elderly man with acute or convalescent COVID-19.

The chain recombines TRBV7-2 with TRBJ2-7; possibly TRBD1 for D (6 bases). CDR3 size: 14 residues. The germline V and J ends were trimmed by 1 base and 4 bases, with 11 bases remaining between them. Germline V gene lookup returns CDR1 SGHTA and CDR2 FQGNSA. CDR3 bases: TGTGCCAGCAGCTTAGAGGGACACAGTTACGAGCAGTACTTC. It specifies CASSLEGHSYEQYF.

A few counts support this clone. The chain combines TRBV15 with TRBJ2-3, with TRBD1 identical over 7 bases. Germline lookup yields CDR1 LNHNV and CDR2 YYDKDF (reference sequence). The ends lost 3 bases at V and 0 bases at J; junction bases unmatched: 9. The CDR3 is made up of 17 amino acids. This CDR3 reads CATSREYGTESTDTQYF. CDR3 nucleotide sequence: TGTGCCACCAGCAGGGAGTATGGGACAGAGAGCACAGATACGCAGTATTTT.

V and J are TRBV4-1 and TRBJ1-4, with 8 bases that match TRBD1. Germline loops: CDR1 MGHRA, CDR2 YSYEKL. CDR3 length: 15 residues. J was trimmed by 7 bases and V by 0 bases; bases with no gene match: 4. CDR3 sequence: CASSQEGQELEKLFF. CDR3 sequence (DNA): TGCGCCAGCAGCCAAGAGGGACAGGAGCTTGAAAAACTGTTTTTT.

A note on this clone: Other DNA sequences in this specimen translate into the identical CDR3. The CDR3 region is CASSRDRINQPQHF. The CDR3 nucleotides are TGTGCCAGCAGCAGAGACAGGATCAATCAGCCCCAGCATTTT. The rearrangement joins TRBV7-2 to TRBJ1-5; D possibly corresponds to TRBD1 (6 bases). The germline V and J ends were trimmed by 5 bases and 3 bases, with 11 bases remaining between them. Germline CDR1 SGHTA, CDR2 FQGNSA. This CDR3 comprises 14 residues. The full variable domain, in which reference TRBV7-2 and TRBJ1-5 provide the parts outside the CDR3, is GAGVSQSPSNKVTEKGKDVELRCDPISGHTALYWYRQSLGQGLEFLIYFQGNSAPDKSGLPSDRFSAERTGGSVSTLTIQRTQQEDSAVYLCASSRDRINQPQHFGDGTRLSIL.

This clone was counted only a few times. The V call is TRBV11-2, the J call TRBJ1-5; D might be TRBD1 (6 bases). V was trimmed by 5 bases and J by 4 bases, leaving 18 bases between them. The CDR3 has 16 amino acids. In germline, CDR1 is SGHAT, CDR2 FQNNGV. This CDR3 is CASSPSSGERNQPQHF. As DNA, the CDR3 is TGTGCCAGCAGCCCCTCATCAGGGGAACGAAATCAGCCCCAGCATTTT.

The genes are TRBV6-2 or TRBV6-3 and TRBJ1-1, with 10 bases that match TRBD1. CDR1 MNHEY and CDR2 SVGEGT come from the germline V gene. This CDR3 comprises 15 residues. Trimming cost V 2 bases and J 6 bases; bases outside gene matches: 6. The CDR3 region has the DNA TGTGCCAGCAGTTACCCGGGACAGGGGCTCGCTGAAGCTTTCTTT. Encoded protein: CASSYPGQGLAEAFF.

V gene TRBV27 combines with J gene TRBJ2-7; 7 bases are shared with TRBD2. This CDR3 is built from 14 residues. CDR1 is MNHEY, CDR2 SMNVEV, per germline (reference sequence). V was clipped by 10 bases and J by 3 bases; unmatched bases: 12. CDR3 nucleotide sequence: TGTGCCACCCAAGATGGCGGGAGTAGCTACGAGCAGTACTTC. Translation: CATQDGGSSYEQYF.

The chain uses TRBV11-2 and TRBJ2-7; 11 nucleotides match TRBD1. The length of the CDR3 is 16 residues. After removal of 5 bases from V and 4 bases from J, the junction contained 10 bases not matched to a gene. The germline V gene has CDR1 SGHAT and CDR2 FQNNGV. CDR3 nucleotides: TGTGCCAGCAGCACCCGGACAGGGGGCGGTTTATACGAGCAGTACTTC. Its protein product is CASSTRTGGGLYEQYF.

This chain links TRBV28 with TRBJ1-1; a weak D match, TRBD1 (6 bases). V gave up 11 bases and J gave up 7 bases, with 17 bases separating them. The CDR3 extends over 12 amino acids. Germline CDR1 reads MDHEN; CDR2 reads SYDVKM. This CDR3 reads CASRGGPGEAFF. CDR3 bases: TGTGCCTCCCGGGGGGGGCCGGGTGAAGCTTTCTTT. Complete variable domain (other parts from reference TRBV28 and TRBJ1-1): DVKVTQSSRYLVKRTGEKVFLECVQDMDHENMFWYRQDPGLGLRLIYFSYDVKMKEKGDIPEGYSVSREKKERFSLILESASTNQTSMYLCASRGGPGEAFFGQGTRLTVV.

V and J are TRBV4-3 and TRBJ2-7, with 12 nucleotides matching TRBD2. This CDR3 has 18 amino acids. CDR1 LGHNA and CDR2 YSLEER come from the germline V gene. V shed 1 base, J shed 3 bases, and the junction held 10 bases outside the gene matches. Written as DNA, the CDR3 is TGCGCCAGCAGCCAAGTAGGGCTAGCGGGAGGGCCGGGCTACGAGCAGTACTTC. It specifies CASSQVGLAGGPGYEQYF.

This clone was observed a handful of times. J is TRBJ1-1 and V is TRBV6-5; TRBD1 agrees at 8 bases. Trimming cost V 0 bases and J 4 bases; bases outside gene matches: 4. The CDR3 runs 15 residues. Germline lookup yields CDR1 MNHEY and CDR2 SVGAGI. CDR3 in amino acids: CASSYSHQGATEAFF. DNA for the CDR3: TGTGCCAGCAGTTACTCGCATCAGGGGGCCACTGAAGCTTTCTTT.

This clone was seen just once. The chain joins TRBV2 to TRBJ2-5, with 8 bases fitting TRBD1. From germline, CDR1 is SNHLY and CDR2 FYNNEI. The CDR3 has 14 amino acids. Trimming removed 8 bases from V and 4 bases from J; junction bases left unmatched: 9. CDR3: CASERTGQGETQYF. In nucleotides, the CDR3 is TGTGCCAGCGAGAGGACAGGGCAGGGAGAGACCCAGTACTTC. The whole variable domain, remainder taken from reference TRBV2 and TRBJ2-5, is EPEVTQTPSHQVTQMGQEVILRCVPISNHLYFYWYRQILGQKVEFLVSFYNNEISEKSEIFDDQFSVERPDGSNFTLKIRSTKLEDSAMYFCASERTGQGETQYFGPGTRLLVL.

This chain uses TRBV2 with TRBJ1-1, with D uncertain. The CDR3 totals 14 residues. The germline gives CDR1 SNHLY, CDR2 FYNNEI. Trimming shortened V by 2 bases and J by 2 bases, and 9 bases separated the two germline ends. The CDR3 coding sequence is TGTGCCAGCAGTGAATTAGTCCTAAACACTGAAGCTTTCTTT. Protein sequence: CASSELVLNTEAFF.

This clone was seen a handful of times. The J gene is TRBJ2-7, the V gene TRBV28, with 9 bases aligning to TRBD1. The length of the CDR3 is 15 residues. Trimming took 6 bases from V and 1 from J; bases not matched to a gene: 7. CDR1 is MDHEN, CDR2 SYDVKM, per germline. CDR3 nucleotide sequence: TGTGCCAGCAGAGTCGGGACAGGGATTTCCTACGAGCAGTACTTC. Encoded protein: CASRVGTGISYEQYF.

This sequence joins TRBV7-2 and TRBJ1-6; 9 bases are shared with TRBD1. Germline V gives CDR1 SGHTA, CDR2 FQGNSA. V was clipped by 5 bases and J by 8 bases; unmatched bases: 10. The CDR3 sequence is 16 residues long. CDR3 DNA: TGTGCCAGCAGCCTTGCGGGACAGGGCGGACATTCACCCCTCCACTTT. This gives the protein CASSLAGQGGHSPLHF.

J is TRBJ2-1 and V is TRBV10-3; tentative D call: TRBD2 (5 bases). Germline V gene sequence: CDR1 ENHRY, CDR2 SYGVKD. CDR3 size: 12 residues. Trimming left V 4 bases short and J 9 bases short, with 10 bases between. Written as DNA, the CDR3 is TGTGCCATCAGTGTCTTAGCGTTTGAGCAGTTCTTC. This codes for CAISVLAFEQFF.

The V gene is TRBV6-2 or TRBV6-3, the J gene TRBJ2-7; maybe TRBD1 (5 bases). V was pared by 2 bases and J by 5 bases, with 7 bases between. The CDR3 sequence is 12 residues long. CDR1 is MNHEY and CDR2 is SVGEGT in the germline V gene. The CDR3, as DNA: TGTGCCAGCAGTTACCCAGGGCACGAGCAGTACTTC. Encoded protein: CASSYPGHEQYF.

The chain combines TRBV5-1 with TRBJ2-3; TRBD1 aligns across 10 bases. The J segment lost 3 bases and the V segment lost 6 bases, leaving 10 bases of the junction unmatched. From germline, CDR1 is SGHRS and CDR2 YFSETQ. The CDR3 covers 16 residues. The chain's CDR3 is CASKRTGGRGTDTQYF. CDR3 sequence (DNA): TGCGCCAGCAAGAGGACAGGGGGAAGAGGAACAGATACGCAGTATTTT.

The rearrangement uses TRBV19 and TRBJ2-1; D possibly corresponds to TRBD2 (6 bases). V was trimmed by 3 bases and J by 7 bases, leaving 13 bases between them. The CDR3 sequence is 14 residues long. From germline, CDR1 is LNHDA and CDR2 SQIVND (reference sequence). CDR3 nucleotides: TGTGCCAGTAGTATGTTGGGGAGGAGGAATGAGCAGTTCTTC. This sequence encodes CASSMLGRRNEQFF.

This clone was recorded a few times. The V and J genes are TRBV30 and TRBJ2-6; D is uncertain. Germline CDR1 is GTSNPN and CDR2 is SVGIG (reference sequence). The CDR3 loop spans 14 amino acids. The germline V and J ends were trimmed by 4 bases and 10 bases, with 17 bases remaining between them. CDR3 protein: CAWTRSLSSNVLTF. DNA of the CDR3: TGTGCCTGGACCCGGTCCTTAAGCTCGAACGTCCTGACTTTC.

This clone was detected ten times or more. The chain combines TRBV19 with TRBJ2-7, with 10 bases aligning to TRBD2. The CDR3 is made up of 14 amino acids. Looked up from germline, CDR1 is LNHDA and CDR2 is SQIVND (reference sequence). J lost 6 bases, V lost 5 bases, and 7 bases had no gene match. CDR3 DNA: TGTGCCAGTAGTTCCCGGGTAGCGGGAGGCGAGCAGTACTTC. This encodes CASSSRVAGGEQYF.

CDR3 region: CASSSPAGRGSTEAFF. The CDR3 DNA reads TGTGCCAGCAGTTCTCCCGCGGGCAGGGGTAGCACTGAAGCTTTCTTT. V and J are TRBV6-5 and TRBJ1-1; D may be TRBD1 (6 bases). CDR3 length: 16 amino acids. The germline V and J ends were trimmed by 4 bases and 4 bases, with 19 bases remaining between them. Germline V gives CDR1 MNHEY, CDR2 SVGAGI.

The V call is TRBV5-4, the J call TRBJ1-1; the match to TRBD1 covers 10 bases. The germline gives CDR1 SGHNT, CDR2 YYREEE (reference sequence). V was pared by 7 bases and J by 5 bases, with 8 bases of the junction left unmatched. The CDR3 has 14 amino acids. CDR3 sequence reads: CASLPGQGTTEAFF. The DNA for the CDR3 is TGTGCCAGCCTCCCGGGACAGGGGACTACTGAAGCTTTCTTT.